Listed below are T cell receptor beta chains from one sample, sequenced in a study of Graves' ophthalmopathy and Graves' hyperthyroidism. TCRdb recomputed calls from the multiplex PCR reads with MiXCR, one row per CDR3 protein. Found here are about 400,000 distinct CDR3 sequences, 15% to 20% of them singletons; the top ten hold approximately 1.4%. Material: peripheral blood. These receptors were collected from a woman under 30 with Graves' ophthalmopathy. CDR3s include the opening cysteine and the closing phenylalanine or tryptophan. D genes are given only for firm matches. Size is stated for part of the rows, as once, few or many counts, or as a class when the clone is expanded.

TGTGCCAGCAGATGGACAGCCGGGGCTGAAGCTTTCTTT,CASRWTAGAEAFF,TRBJ1-1,many,.,TRBV6-2/TRBV6-3
TGTGCCAGCAGTTATGAGGCGGGATACAATGAGCAGTTCTTC,CASSYEAGYNEQFF,TRBJ2-1,many,.,TRBV6-2/TRBV6-3
TGTGCCAGCAGGGACGGCGAGCAGTACTTC,CASRDGEQYF,TRBJ2-7,many,.,TRBV6-1
TGTGCCAGCAGTTTAGCGCACACTGAAGCTTTCTTT,CASSLAHTEAFF,TRBJ1-1,many,.,TRBV12-3/TRBV12-4
TGTGCCAGCAGTCCGACAGGGAGGAGCTCCTATAATTCACCCCTCCACTTT,CASSPTGRSSYNSPLHF,TRBJ1-6,many,TRBD1,TRBV6-5
TGTGCCAGCAGAAAACAGGGAAGAACTGAAGCTTTCTTT,CASRKQGRTEAFF,TRBJ1-1,many,.,TRBV6-2/TRBV6-3
TGCGCCAGCAGCCAATTCTTGGCTGGTAATTCACCCCTCCACTTT,CASSQFLAGNSPLHF,TRBJ1-6,many,.,TRBV4-3
TGTGCCAGCAGTTACACAGGGGGCGCGGACTATGGCTACACCTTC,CASSYTGGADYGYTF,TRBJ1-2,.,TRBD1,TRBV12-3/TRBV12-4
TGTGCCAGCAGTTTCACCTTCGAGCAGTACTTC,CASSFTFEQYF,TRBJ2-7,many,.,TRBV28
TGTGCCAGCAGCGGCGGGGGGCTAGAGGAATGGGAGCTGTTTTTT,CASSGGGLEEWELFF,TRBJ2-2,many,TRBD2,TRBV11-1
TGTGCCAGCAGCCACAGCCCCGGGACAGCAGAGACCCAGTACTTC,CASSHSPGTAETQYF,TRBJ2-5,.,TRBD1,TRBV7-2
TGCGCCAGCAGCCAAGATCCGCGCTCTGGAAACACCATATATTTT,CASSQDPRSGNTIYF,TRBJ1-3,many,.,TRBV4-3
TGTGGAATTGAAGGCCCGCGGTCCTACGAGCAGTACTTC,CGIEGPRSYEQYF,TRBJ2-7,many,.,TRBV6-1
TGTGCCAGCAGCTTGACAGGGGGTGGAAACACCATATATTTT,CASSLTGGGNTIYF,TRBJ1-3,many,TRBD1,TRBV7-2
TGTGCCAGCAGCTCCATAGGGGAGACCCAGTACTTC,CASSSIGETQYF,TRBJ2-5,many,.,TRBV11-2
TGTGCCAGCAGCTGGCCTAGTTGGGAACAGGGGGGCACCGGGGAGCTGTTTTTT,CASSWPSWEQGGTGELFF,TRBJ2-2,few,TRBD1,TRBV11-2
TGTGCCAGCTCAGCCTTAGGGTCTGGGGATTCACCCCTCCACTTT,CASSALGSGDSPLHF,TRBJ1-6,many,.,TRBV28
TGTGCCAGCAGGCAGGGGGCACTCAACTATGGCTACACCTTC,CASRQGALNYGYTF,TRBJ1-2,few,TRBD1,TRBV6-1
TGTGCCAGCAGACCAACAGGGGATCAGCCCCAGCATTTT,CASRPTGDQPQHF,TRBJ1-5,many,TRBD1,TRBV6-1
TGTGCCAGCAGCAGGGGCCCCTTACTTCATCAGCCCCAGCATTTT,CASSRGPLLHQPQHF,TRBJ1-5,many,.,TRBV27
TGTGCCAACCCACACGAGCAGTACTTC,CANPHEQYF,TRBJ2-7,many,.,TRBV6-2/TRBV6-3
TGTGCCAGCAGCCAGCACATCGTGGGTCAGCCCCAGCATTTT,CASSQHIVGQPQHF,TRBJ1-5,many,.,TRBV28
TGTGCCAGCAGTTACTCTGTCTCGGCTAGCGTCGGTTACGAGCAGTACTTC,CASSYSVSASVGYEQYF,TRBJ2-7,.,.,TRBV6-5
TGTGCCACCTCCCCCGAGGGCCTTTCGAACGAGCAGTACTTC,CATSPEGLSNEQYF,TRBJ2-7,many,.,TRBV27
TGCAGCGTCGTAGGGACACCAGCTTTCTTT,CSVVGTPAFF,TRBJ1-1,many,.,TRBV29-1
TGTGCCAGCAGTTTAAACCGGGACAGAGGACACGGCTACACCTTC,CASSLNRDRGHGYTF,TRBJ1-2,.,TRBD1,TRBV27
TGTGCCAGCAGTACGGCAGAGCACTCCTACGAGCAGTACTTC,CASSTAEHSYEQYF,TRBJ2-7,.,.,TRBV28
TGTGCCAGCAGTCCGGTCGACAGGACGAACACTGAAGCTTTCTTT,CASSPVDRTNTEAFF,TRBJ1-1,many,.,TRBV6-2/TRBV6-3
TGTGCCAGCAGTGAAGCGCGTAGGACAGTTGAAGCTTTCTTT,CASSEARRTVEAFF,TRBJ1-1,many,.,TRBV6-1
TGTGCCAGCCGCCGCTCCGGACAGCTGGTCAACTCACCCCTCCACTTT,CASRRSGQLVNSPLHF,TRBJ1-6,many,.,TRBV3-1
TGTGCCAGCAGCTTAGAGGACCAGGCAATCCATTTT,CASSLEDQAIHF,TRBJ1-5,many,.,TRBV7-2
TGTGCCATCAGGGGGACAGAAGAGACCCAGTACTTC,CAIRGTEETQYF,TRBJ2-5,many,TRBD1,TRBV10-3
TGTGCCAACAGTTACGGTAACATTCAGTGCTTC,CANSYGNIQCF,TRBJ2-4,.,.,TRBV6-2/TRBV6-3
TGTGCCAGCAGTTACCCCGGGGGACGAGAGGGTAACCAAGAGACCCAGTACTTC,CASSYPGGREGNQETQYF,TRBJ2-5,many,.,TRBV6-2/TRBV6-3
TGTGCCAGCAGCCCTCCACAGGGGTCCTATAGCAATCAGCCCCAGCATTTT,CASSPPQGSYSNQPQHF,TRBJ1-5,.,TRBD1,TRBV28
TGTGCCAGCAGTTACATGGGGCACCCTTTGGTGGAGACCCAGTACTTC,CASSYMGHPLVETQYF,TRBJ2-5,many,.,TRBV6-2/TRBV6-3
TGTGCCAGCAGCTCCAATGAGAAGAGGCAGATCTTC,CASSSNEKRQIF,TRBJ1-2,many,.,TRBV6-2/TRBV6-3
TGTGCCAGCAGTTTATCTGGTCGGGACAGGGGCTTTTACGAGCAGTACTTC,CASSLSGRDRGFYEQYF,TRBJ2-7,many,TRBD1,TRBV27
TGTGCCAGCAGGACCGGGACAGGGCTCACTGAAGCTTTCTTT,CASRTGTGLTEAFF,TRBJ1-1,.,TRBD1,TRBV7-2
TGTGCCAGCAGGGGGGCTTTCACTGAAGCTTTCTTT,CASRGAFTEAFF,TRBJ1-1,many,.,TRBV27
TGTGCCAGTGAGGACCTTCTGAATTCACCCCTCCACTTT,CASEDLLNSPLHF,TRBJ1-6,many,.,TRBV19
TGTGCCTGGAGTCCTTGGGGCAGTAATCAGCCCCAGCATTTT,CAWSPWGSNQPQHF,TRBJ1-5,many,.,TRBV30
TGCGCCAGCAGCCAAGAGGAAGCAGGGCAACTTTATGGCTACACCTTC,CASSQEEAGQLYGYTF,TRBJ1-2,many,.,TRBV4-1
TGCAGTGCTGGCAAGGGGCAGACAAACTATGGCTACACCTTC,CSAGKGQTNYGYTF,TRBJ1-2,.,.,TRBV20-1
TGTGCCAGCAGTGAAGCCGGCGGGAATCGGTACGAGCAGTACTTC,CASSEAGGNRYEQYF,TRBJ2-7,many,.,TRBV2
TGTGCCAGCAGCGTTCGGACTAGCGCATATCGGGTGACCCAGTACTTC,CASSVRTSAYRVTQYF,TRBJ2-5,few,TRBD2,TRBV7-8
TGTGCCAGCAGTTTAGCGGGGGGGCCCGTCGGGGAGCTGTTTTTT,CASSLAGGPVGELFF,TRBJ2-2,many,.,TRBV12-3/TRBV12-4
TGTGCCAGCAGCGCCGGAGGAGGGACCCTGGGGACTGAAGCTTTCTTT,CASSAGGGTLGTEAFF,TRBJ1-1,many,.,TRBV9
TGCAGTGCTAGAGATAGAGAGCAGTACTTC,CSARDREQYF,TRBJ2-7,many,.,TRBV20-1
TGTGCCAGTAGTGCAACAGGGAACTATGGCTACACCTTC,CASSATGNYGYTF,TRBJ1-2,many,.,TRBV19
TGTGCCATCAGTGACCTAAGCGGGATAAGCGGGGAGCTGTTTTTT,CAISDLSGISGELFF,TRBJ2-2,once,TRBD2,TRBV10-3
TGCAGTGCTAGAGCAACCCAGCGTAATTCACCCCTCCACTTT,CSARATQRNSPLHF,TRBJ1-6,many,.,TRBV20-1
TGTGCCAGCAGCTTACCGTACAGGGAAGGGAATCAGCCCCAGCATTTT,CASSLPYREGNQPQHF,TRBJ1-5,many,.,TRBV7-8
TGTGCCAGCAGTTCGGGGCCCCCCGGTAGCGGCCCCAGCGGGGAGCTGTTTTTT,CASSSGPPGSGPSGELFF,TRBJ2-2,.,.,TRBV6-2/TRBV6-3